The entry below describes one TCR beta chain. This sample was included in a study of blood T cell repertoires in COVID-19. From germline, CDR1 is LNHDA and CDR2 SQIVND (reference sequence). Trimming left V 4 bases short and J 0 bases short, with 10 bases between. This CDR3 has 15 residues. Sequenced by immunoSEQ multiplex PCR; TCRdb stores in-frame clones only, minus some. The sample lists roughly 230,000 clones, about nine tenths occurring once. The clonotype comes from a man in his thirties or forties in a cohort exposed to, infected with or recovered from COVID-19 (not recorded which). Sample: PBMCs or T cells enriched from blood (not recorded which). This sequence joins TRBV19 and TRBJ1-3, with a possible D match to TRBD1 (5 bases). The CDR3 sequence is CASSRDSDSGNTIYF. CDR3 nucleotides: TGTGCCAGTAGTAGAGACAGCGACTCTGGAAACACCATATATTTT.